These 2 T cell receptor beta chains originate from one sample sequenced in a study of T cell responses to AZD1222 COVID-19 vaccine. Repertoires were generated with immunoSEQ multiplex PCR, while TCRdb's copy carries only in-frame clones and drops some. The sample shows roughly 120,000 clones, roughly nine tenths of them seen only once. Specimen: peripheral blood, collected on day 0 of AZD1222 vaccination. The receptor set was obtained from an adult in good health.

The chain employs TRBV27 and TRBJ1-4; 7 nucleotides align to TRBD1. CDR3 size: 13 residues. Germline V gives CDR1 MNHEY, CDR2 SMNVEV (reference sequence). V lost 7 bases and J lost 4; bases outside the gene matches: 3. The CDR3 nucleotides read TGTGCCAGCACGGGACAGCATAATGAAAAACTGTTTTTT. As protein: CASTGQHNEKLFF.

The chain couples TRBV5-6 to TRBJ1-2, with 7 positions matching TRBD1. With 1 base clipped from V and 8 bases from J, the junction kept 5 bases outside the gene matches. This CDR3 region has 13 residues. The germline gives CDR1 SGHDT, CDR2 YYEEEE. The CDR3 nucleotides are TGTGCCAGCAGCTTGAGGAGGGGGCAGGGCTACACCTTC. Translating gives CASSLRRGQGYTF.